This TCR beta chain was sequenced in a study of cytomegalovirus exposure and HLA in healthy donors. The germline V gene has CDR1 SGHVS and CDR2 FQNEAQ. With 3 bases clipped from V and 1 base from J, the junction kept 7 bases outside the gene matches. CDR3 size: 18 residues. PCR was performed using 60 Vbeta and 13 Jbeta primers. Using immunoSEQ multiplex PCR, the repertoire was profiled, and TCRdb retains in-frame clones only, with some absent. The sample consists of around 19,000 clones, 70% to 85% of them appearing once. The sequence was obtained from a human donor in good health. The chain uses TRBV7-8 and TRBJ2-6, with 9 bases fitting TRBD1. Sequenced input: PBMCs. The CDR3 region is CASSFTDRGSSGANVLTF. CDR3 bases: TGTGCCAGCAGCTTTACAGACAGGGGGAGTTCTGGGGCCAACGTCCTGACTTTC.